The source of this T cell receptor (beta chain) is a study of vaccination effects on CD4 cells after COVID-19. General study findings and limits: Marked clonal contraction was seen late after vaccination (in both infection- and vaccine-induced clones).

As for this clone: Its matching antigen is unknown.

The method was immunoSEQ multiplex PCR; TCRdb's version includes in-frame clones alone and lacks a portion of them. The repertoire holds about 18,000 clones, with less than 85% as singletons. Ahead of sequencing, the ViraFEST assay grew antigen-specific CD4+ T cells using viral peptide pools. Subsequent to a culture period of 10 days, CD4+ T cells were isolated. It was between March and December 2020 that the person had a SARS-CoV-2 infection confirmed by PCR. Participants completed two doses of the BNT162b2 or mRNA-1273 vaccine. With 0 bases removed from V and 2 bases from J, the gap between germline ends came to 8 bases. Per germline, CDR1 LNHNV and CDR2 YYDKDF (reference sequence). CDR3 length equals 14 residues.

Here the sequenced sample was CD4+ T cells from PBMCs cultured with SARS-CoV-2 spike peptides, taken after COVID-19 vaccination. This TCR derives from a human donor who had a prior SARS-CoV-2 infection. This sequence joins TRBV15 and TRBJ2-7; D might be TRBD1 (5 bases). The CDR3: CATSRDQGPYEQYF. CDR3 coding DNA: TGTGCCACCAGCAGAGATCAGGGTCCCTACGAGCAGTACTTC.